The next 26 T cell receptor beta chains were all read from a single sample in a study of T-cell memory formation after mild COVID-19. TCRdb re-called the 5' RACE reads with MiXCR, one entry per CDR3 protein. The repertoire holds some 150,000 distinct CDR3 sequences, with 15% to 20% as singletons. The sequenced material came from PBMCs or a T cell subset sorted from them (not recorded which). These TCRs come from an adult woman who had mild COVID-19 (a few samples of this study predate the infection). Cell type and time point are not known.

In its sample, this clonotype was seen many times. The chain carries TRBV12-3 or TRBV12-4 and TRBJ1-2; unclear D gene. This CDR3 spans 12 amino acids. The ends were cut back, 3 bases at V and 6 bases at J, with 8 bases in the middle. CDR3 in DNA: TGTGCCAGCAGTTTCGGTGCGGATGGCTACACCTTC. Its protein product is CASSFGADGYTF.

This clonotype was seen a handful of times. This chain connects TRBV7-9 to TRBJ1-1; 7 positions agree with TRBD1. This CDR3 contains 14 residues. J was trimmed by 1 base and V by 6 bases; bases with no gene match: 5. Germline assignment: CDR1 SEHNR and CDR2 FQNEAQ (reference sequence). The CDR3 DNA sequence: TGTGCCAGCAGGCGGGACAGATCGAACACTGAAGCTTTCTTT. Amino acid sequence: CASRRDRSNTEAFF.

This clonotype occurred a few times. V usage is TRBV6-6 and J usage is TRBJ1-2, with no clear D. The V gene lost 6 bases and the J gene lost 6 bases, with 11 bases spanning the gap. CDR3 length: 12 amino acids. The V gene's germline CDR1 is MNHNY and CDR2 SVGAGI (reference sequence). CDR3 sequence (DNA): TGTGCCAGCAGCACCCTGGAGGATGGCTACACCTTC. This encodes CASSTLEDGYTF.

This clonotype has only one observation. The chain links TRBV9 to TRBJ1-1; D gene ambiguous. The CDR3 covers 14 residues. Trimming left V 3 bases short and J 5 bases short, with 14 bases between. Germline CDR1 reads SGDLS; CDR2 reads YYNGEE. The CDR3 nucleotides are TGTGCCAGCAGCGCCCTGGACTTAGGGACTGAAGCTTTCTTT. Its translation: CASSALDLGTEAFF.

V gene TRBV12-3 or TRBV12-4 combines with J gene TRBJ1-2; TRBD1 matches at 8 bases. The CDR3 is made up of 14 amino acids. V trimming: 1 base; J trimming: 11 bases; junction bases outside the gene matches: 9. This chain's CDR3 is CASSLVGTQGGYTF. The CDR3 DNA sequence: TGTGCCAGCAGTTTAGTCGGCACACAGGGGGGTTACACCTTC.

The sample holds many counts of this clonotype. The chain is built from TRBV3-1 and TRBJ2-7, with unresolved D. From germline, CDR1 is LGHDT and CDR2 YNNKEL (reference sequence). The CDR3 length is 13 residues. V was clipped by 1 base and J by 7 bases, with 11 bases between them. The DNA for the CDR3 is TGTGCCAGCAGCCAAGTACGGACGAGGGAGCAGTACTTC. Amino acids: CASSQVRTREQYF.

This clonotype showed up many times. The V gene is TRBV7-2, the J gene TRBJ2-3; a weak D match, TRBD2 (5 bases). V dropped 4 bases and J dropped 0 bases, with 14 bases sitting between them. Germline CDR1 is SGHTA and CDR2 is FQGNSA. This CDR3 is built from 16 residues. The CDR3 coding sequence is TGTGCCAGCAGCTGGCGGACTCCAACTAGCACAGATACGCAGTATTTT. Translating it yields CASSWRTPTSTDTQYF.

This sequence joins TRBV29-1 and TRBJ1-1, with D maybe TRBD1 (5 bases). The V gene lost 4 bases and the J gene lost 4 bases, with 10 bases spanning the gap. This CDR3 contains 12 residues. The germline V gene has CDR1 SQVTM and CDR2 ANQGSEA. The CDR3 DNA is TGCAGCGTTGGAGGAGGGACCACTGAAGCTTTCTTT. Translation gives CSVGGGTTEAFF.

This clonotype was seen only a few times. V usage is TRBV11-2 and J usage is TRBJ1-1; weak D call: TRBD1 (5 bases). The CDR3 sequence is 15 residues long. Trimming stripped 5 bases from V and 9 bases from J, with 22 bases between. Germline V CDR1 and CDR2: SGHAT, FQNNGV. The CDR3 DNA sequence: TGTGCCAGCAGCACAGAAACCGGGACTCCTGGGAAAGCTTTCTTT. As protein: CASSTETGTPGKAFF.

The chain recombines TRBV29-1 with TRBJ1-1; no clear D. Germline loops: CDR1 SQVTM, CDR2 ANQGSEA. The length of the CDR3 is 14 residues. Deletions cut 3 bases from V and 1 base from J, with 12 bases between. Written as DNA, the CDR3 is TGCAGCGTTGAGGTAGTTGGAGGGAACACTGAAGCTTTCTTT. Amino acids: CSVEVVGGNTEAFF.

This clonotype was picked up a small number of times. The rearrangement links TRBV3-1 to TRBJ2-5; D perhaps matches TRBD2 (7 bases). CDR3 length: 12 amino acids. Per the germline V gene, CDR1 is LGHDT and CDR2 is YNNKEL (reference sequence). V was cut by 4 bases and J by 10 bases, with 13 bases left in between. Here the CDR3 DNA reads TGTGCCAGCAGCCCCTCAGGGGAGGGCCAGTACTTC. Protein product: CASSPSGEGQYF.

This clonotype was detected a few times. This chain joins TRBV12-3 or TRBV12-4 and TRBJ2-3, with TRBD2 identical over 13 bases. CDR3 length: 14 residues. V lost 9 bases to trimming and J lost 4 bases; unmatched junction nucleotides: 4. CDR3 region: CASKTSGRSDTQYF. CDR3 in DNA: TGTGCCAGTAAGACTAGCGGGAGGTCAGATACGCAGTATTTT.

This clonotype showed up just a few times. The V and J genes are TRBV7-9 and TRBJ2-6; 12 bases agree with TRBD1. The CDR3 is made up of 18 amino acids. V gave up 3 bases and J gave up 2 bases; unmatched junction bases: 5. Per the germline V gene, CDR1 is SEHNR and CDR2 is FQNEAQ (reference sequence). The CDR3 region has the DNA TGTGCCAGCAGCTTCGCCGGGACAGGGGGCGCTGGGGCCAACGTCCTGACTTTC. It translates to CASSFAGTGGAGANVLTF.

The rearrangement uses TRBV11-3 and TRBJ1-1, with 10 bases that match TRBD1. This CDR3 has 15 residues. Trimming cost V 3 bases and J 11 bases; bases outside gene matches: 12. Germline V gives CDR1 SGHNT, CDR2 YENEEA. In DNA, the CDR3 is TGTGCCAGCAGCTTGCGAGGGGACAGGGGTTCTACGGCTTTCTTT. Amino acids: CASSLRGDRGSTAFF.

In its sample, this clonotype was seen a few times. The chain has TRBV27 and TRBJ2-1; 11 bases match TRBD2. Trimming took 5 bases from V and 6 from J; bases not matched to a gene: 6. Looked up from germline, CDR1 is MNHEY and CDR2 is SMNVEV (reference sequence). This CDR3 contains 15 residues. CDR3 in amino acids: CASSPRLAGRNEQFF. CDR3 sequence (DNA): TGTGCCAGCAGTCCCCGACTAGCGGGGCGCAATGAGCAGTTCTTC.

This clonotype occurred a few times. The chain uses TRBV7-9 and TRBJ2-3; 8 positions match TRBD2. After removal of 6 bases from V and 0 bases from J, the junction contained 5 bases not matched to a gene. There are 15 residues in the CDR3. Per germline, CDR1 SEHNR and CDR2 FQNEAQ (reference sequence). The CDR3: CASRPPSGSTDTQYF. The CDR3 DNA is TGTGCCAGCAGGCCCCCTAGCGGGAGCACAGATACGCAGTATTTT.

The chain carries TRBV18 and TRBJ1-6; 8 bases match TRBD1. V was clipped by 0 bases and J by 9 bases; unmatched bases: 4. The CDR3 consists of 15 residues. Germline CDR1 and CDR2: KGHSH and LQKENI. CDR3 coding DNA: TGTGCCAGCTCACCACCGACAGGGGTTCGTTCACCCCTCCACTTT. Translation: CASSPPTGVRSPLHF.

The rearrangement uses TRBV24-1 and TRBJ2-2; D not certain. The germline gives CDR1 KGHDR, CDR2 SFDVKD. V lost 2 bases, J lost 5 bases, and 8 bases lay in between. The CDR3 spans 14 residues. CDR3 residues: CATSDYGPTGELFF. The CDR3 nucleotides are TGTGCCACCAGTGATTATGGACCAACCGGGGAGCTGTTTTTT.

The V gene is TRBV30, the J gene TRBJ1-2; a weak D match, TRBD1 (5 bases). The CDR3 runs to 12 residues. Germline lookup yields CDR1 GTSNPN and CDR2 SVGIG (reference sequence). The V end lost 2 bases, the J end lost 4 bases, and 8 bases lay between the germline ends. CDR3 DNA sequence: TGTGCCTGGAGTATGGACACCTATGGCTACACCTTC. This translates into CAWSMDTYGYTF.

This clonotype has a handful of counts. The chain uses TRBV7-8 and TRBJ2-2, with a weak D call TRBD1 (5 bases). There are 16 residues in the CDR3. The germline V gene has CDR1 SGHVS and CDR2 FQNEAQ. The ends were cut back, 5 bases at V and 0 bases at J, with 13 bases in the middle. The CDR3 DNA sequence: TGTGCCAGCAGCGCCCTAAGGACATCGAACACCGGGGAGCTGTTTTTT. Translated: CASSALRTSNTGELFF. The full variable domain, its missing parts supplied by reference TRBV7-8 and TRBJ2-2, is GAGVSQSPRYKVAKRGQDVALRCDPISGHVSLFWYQQALGQGPEFLTYFQNEAQLDKSGLPSDRFFAERPEGSVSTLKIQRTQQEDSAVYLCASSALRTSNTGELFFGEGSRLTVL.

This clonotype was seen a few times. V is TRBV9 and J is TRBJ1-5; no firm D call. Germline CDR1 reads SGDLS; CDR2 reads YYNGEE. V was cut by 0 bases and J by 6 bases, with 16 bases left in between. The CDR3 is 16 residues long. CDR3 nucleotide sequence: TGTGCCAGCAGCGTAGGGGATGGACTATGGGGTCAGCCCCAGCATTTT. Its protein product is CASSVGDGLWGQPQHF.

There are a few counts of this clonotype. The genes are TRBV5-1 and TRBJ2-1; D tentatively reads TRBD1 or TRBD2 (5 bases each). The CDR3 has 15 residues. The germline V and J ends were trimmed by 1 base and 12 bases, with 20 bases remaining between them. CDR1 and CDR2 (germline): SGHRS, YFSETQ. CDR3 sequence reads: CASSLLDTPAGGQFF. CDR3 coding DNA: TGCGCCAGCAGCTTGTTGGACACCCCAGCCGGAGGGCAGTTCTTC.

This clonotype was seen a few times. This sequence joins TRBV7-9 and TRBJ2-6; TRBD1 might be the D (6 bases). Between the trimmed V and J ends, which lost 4 bases and 0 bases, there was a span of 16 bases. The CDR3 length is 18 residues. CDR1 is SEHNR and CDR2 is FQNEAQ in the germline V gene (reference sequence). CDR3 sequence reads: CASSSYRVGRSGANVLTF. The CDR3 DNA follows: TGTGCCAGCAGCTCCTACAGGGTGGGTCGCTCTGGGGCCAACGTCCTGACTTTC. Drawing the rest from reference TRBV7-9 and TRBJ2-6, the complete variable domain is DTGVSQNPRHKITKRGQNVTFRCDPISEHNRLYWYRQTLGQGPEFLTYFQNEAQLEKSRLLSDRFSAERPKGSFSTLEIQRTEQGDSAMYLCASSSYRVGRSGANVLTFGAGSRLTVL.

This clonotype was found a few times. The rearrangement uses TRBV7-8 and TRBJ1-2, with 7 bases fitting TRBD1. Germline lookup yields CDR1 SGHVS and CDR2 FQNEAQ. V lost 5 bases and J lost 3; bases outside the gene matches: 3. The CDR3 has 13 residues. This CDR3 reads CASSPGTDYGYTF. CDR3 bases: TGTGCCAGCAGCCCGGGGACAGACTATGGCTACACCTTC.

The CDR3 region is CSVEKEEQYF. As DNA, the CDR3 is TGCAGCGTTGAAAAGGAGGAGCAGTACTTC. The rearrangement joins TRBV29-1 to TRBJ2-7, with no clear D. Trimming left V 2 bases short and J 7 bases short, with 6 bases between. CDR1 is SQVTM and CDR2 is ANQGSEA in the germline V gene. This CDR3 comprises 10 residues.

The chain is built from TRBV15 and TRBJ1-2; 8 bases agree with TRBD1. Losses at the gene ends were 6 bases for V and 3 bases for J; bases not matched to a gene: 6. The germline V gene encodes CDR1 LNHNV and CDR2 YYDKDF (reference sequence). This CDR3 is 14 amino acids long. The CDR3 loop is CATSKDRGDYGYTF. CDR3 bases: TGTGCCACCAGTAAAGACAGGGGAGACTATGGCTACACCTTC.